These 27 T cell receptor beta chains were sequenced from one sample in a study of read filtering for tumor transcriptome and immune sequencing. The library was built from roughly 400 ng RNA with molecular barcoded adaptors for alpha/delta and beta/gamma chains. TCRdb fed the reads into MiXCR, producing one record per CDR3 protein. The repertoire holds 46,000 or so distinct CDR3 sequences, roughly 20% seen once, with about 16% in the top ten. Specimen: a population of CD138-negative cells sorted from bone marrow. The receptors were sampled from a donor at least 40 years old with multiple myeloma.

This clonotype was recorded many times. This CDR3 is CSAGKTGGRYEQYF. The CDR3 nucleotides are TGCAGTGCTGGAAAGACAGGGGGACGCTACGAGCAGTACTTC. The rearrangement joins TRBV20-1 to TRBJ2-7; 9 bases are a match to TRBD1. With 5 bases clipped from V and 3 bases from J, the junction kept 8 bases outside the gene matches. CDR1 and CDR2 from the germline V gene are DFQATT and SNEGSKA (reference sequence). This CDR3 has 14 amino acids.

This clonotype was seen at least ten times. The chain has TRBV29-1 and TRBJ1-1; D possibly corresponds to TRBD1 (6 bases). There are 14 residues in the CDR3. The V gene lost 3 bases and the J gene lost 0 bases, with 11 bases spanning the gap. Germline V gives CDR1 SQVTM, CDR2 ANQGSEA. DNA for the CDR3: TGCAGCGTTGATCTTGGGGGCTTGAACACTGAAGCTTTCTTT. Translated, it gives CSVDLGGLNTEAFF.

V is TRBV20-1 and J is TRBJ2-7; 10 bases match TRBD2. J gave up 5 bases and V 6 bases, and 13 bases lay outside the gene matches. CDR3 length: 15 amino acids. Germline loops: CDR1 DFQATT, CDR2 SNEGSKA (reference sequence). Here the CDR3 DNA reads TGCAGTGCCCGCGCGGTGCTAGCGGGAGAAAACGAGCAGTACTTC. It specifies CSARAVLAGENEQYF.

This clonotype has ten or more counts. This chain joins TRBV7-2 and TRBJ2-5, with 13 bases matching TRBD2. The CDR3 spans 15 residues. V was pared by 3 bases and J by 4 bases, with 2 bases of the junction left unmatched. The germline V gene has CDR1 SGHTA and CDR2 FQGNSA. The CDR3 DNA reads as TGTGCCAGCAGCTTCCGGACTAGCGGGAGAGAGACCCAGTACTTC. This encodes CASSFRTSGRETQYF.

At least ten counts were recorded for this clonotype. The gene calls are TRBV12-3 or TRBV12-4 and TRBJ2-3; 10 bases line up with TRBD2. J gave up 5 bases and V 3 bases, and 8 bases lay outside the gene matches. The CDR3 covers 16 residues. The CDR3: CASSFRLAGAGDTQYF. The DNA of the CDR3 is TGTGCCAGCAGTTTCAGGCTAGCGGGAGCCGGAGATACGCAGTATTTT.

The table lists this clonotype with a few counts. The J gene is TRBJ1-5, the V gene TRBV30, with a weak D call TRBD1 (5 bases). This CDR3 comprises 14 residues. CDR1 GTSNPN and CDR2 SVGIG come from the germline V gene (reference sequence). Trimming stripped 2 bases from V and 1 base from J, with 9 bases between. CDR3 loop: CAWSRGKSNQPQHF. The CDR3, as DNA: TGTGCCTGGAGTCGGGGCAAAAGCAATCAGCCCCAGCATTTT.

The rearrangement links TRBV19 to TRBJ2-7, with D perhaps matching TRBD1 or TRBD2 (6 bases each). CDR1 LNHDA and CDR2 SQIVND come from the germline V gene (reference sequence). CDR3 length equals 14 residues. The V end lost 6 bases, the J end lost 2 bases, and 14 bases lay between the germline ends. CDR3 nucleotide sequence: TGTGCCAGTAGCGCTGCGGGACAAACCTACGAGCAGTACTTC. Translation gives CASSAAGQTYEQYF. Looking up the rest from reference TRBV19 and TRBJ2-7 gives the full variable domain: DGGITQSPKYLFRKEGQNVTLSCEQNLNHDAMYWYRQDPGQGLRLIYYSQIVNDFQKGDIAEGYSVSREKKESFPLTVTSAQKNPTAFYLCASSAAGQTYEQYFGPGTRLTVT.

This rearrangement joins TRBV7-9 to TRBJ1-1, with D possibly matching TRBD1 (6 bases). V lost 5 bases, J lost 6 bases, and 13 bases lay in between. The CDR3 totals 13 residues. From germline, CDR1 is SEHNR and CDR2 FQNEAQ (reference sequence). The CDR3 protein is CASSAHRDPEAFF. In DNA, the CDR3 is TGTGCCAGCAGCGCCCACAGGGATCCTGAAGCTTTCTTT.

The chain recombines TRBV20-1 with TRBJ2-1; D may be TRBD1 or TRBD2 (6 bases each). V was trimmed by 6 bases and J by 5 bases, leaving 17 bases between them. This CDR3 has 14 residues. CDR1 and CDR2 from the germline V gene are DFQATT and SNEGSKA (reference sequence). The CDR3 DNA is TGCAGTGCGCCGGGACTGGGGGCAGACAATGAGCAGTTCTTC. Translating gives CSAPGLGADNEQFF.

Comment on this clonotype: With a much larger clone just one base away, this may be a read error. The chain joins TRBV12-3 or TRBV12-4 to TRBJ2-7, with D hard to call. This CDR3 has 12 amino acids. CDR3 coding DNA: TGTACCAGCAGTTTAACCACCAACGAGCAGTACTTC. Translating gives CTSSLTTNEQYF.

This clonotype counts as medium-sized. This chain uses TRBV5-1 with TRBJ2-1; 7 nucleotides match TRBD1. Looked up from germline, CDR1 is SGHRS and CDR2 is YFSETQ. The CDR3 length is 15 residues. The J segment lost 0 bases and the V segment lost 2 bases, leaving 2 bases of the junction unmatched. This chain's CDR3 is CASSLWTGSYNEQFF. The CDR3 coding sequence is TGCGCCAGCAGCTTATGGACAGGCTCCTACAATGAGCAGTTCTTC. Filled out from reference TRBV5-1 and TRBJ2-1, the complete variable domain reads KAGVTQTPRYLIKTRGQQVTLSCSPISGHRSVSWYQQTPGQGLQFLFEYFSETQRNKGNFPGRFSGRQFSNSRSEMNVSTLELGDSALYLCASSLWTGSYNEQFFGPGTRLTVL.

This clonotype was counted ten times or more. The V and J genes are TRBV5-1 and TRBJ2-1; 9 bases map to TRBD2. This CDR3 has 15 residues. Looked up from germline, CDR1 is SGHRS and CDR2 is YFSETQ. Germline trimming cut 1 base from V and 6 bases from J; bases unmatched to any gene: 5. The CDR3 DNA sequence: TGCGCCAGCAGCTTGCAACCGGGACTAGCCAATGAGCAGTTCTTC. Its translation: CASSLQPGLANEQFF.

Regarding this clonotype: A read error is possible here, since a much larger clone lies one base away. The J gene is TRBJ1-2, the V gene TRBV28, with TRBD1 identical over 11 bases. This CDR3 is 14 amino acids long. CDR1 is MDHEN, CDR2 SYDVKM, per germline. Trimming removed 6 bases from V and 6 bases from J; junction bases left unmatched: 6. This CDR3 reads CASRGQGGAHGYTF. Here the CDR3 DNA reads TGTGCCAGCAGGGGACAGGGGGGAGCCCATGGCTACACCTTC.

Many counts were recorded for this clonotype. The chain links TRBV7-2 to TRBJ2-1; D call uncertain. The V and J ends lost 1 base and 6 bases respectively, with 22 bases between them. CDR1 SGHTA and CDR2 FQGNSA come from the germline V gene. The CDR3 spans 18 residues. CDR3: CASSLGDIRPHRRNEQFF. The CDR3, as DNA: TGTGCCAGCAGCTTAGGGGATATTAGGCCCCATCGGCGCAATGAGCAGTTCTTC.

The sample holds many counts of this clonotype. The rearrangement uses TRBV7-9 and TRBJ2-1; TRBD2 is a possible D gene (5 bases). The CDR3 spans 14 residues. The V gene's germline CDR1 is SEHNR and CDR2 FQNEAQ (reference sequence). With 8 bases removed from V and 4 bases from J, the gap between germline ends came to 15 bases. The CDR3 reads CASRYNSEYNEQFF. Here the CDR3 DNA reads TGTGCCAGCCGTTACAATAGCGAATACAATGAGCAGTTCTTC.

In regard to this clonotype: Without the conserved terminal phenylalanine or tryptophan, this CDR3 likely stems from a read error. The DNA is left out, because the CDR3 cannot be placed on it with certainty; the CDR3 is given as TCRdb lists it. The genes are TRBV12-3 or TRBV12-4 and TRBJ2-7; the table's D call of TRBD2 was not tested on the DNA. The CDR3 numbers 14 amino acids, ends counted. The CDR3 loop reads CASSLTGGPGVRYL.

This clonotype was observed many times. The J gene is TRBJ2-5, the V gene TRBV7-9; D uncertain. CDR1 is SEHNR and CDR2 is FQNEAQ in the germline V gene (reference sequence). This CDR3 is 16 amino acids long. Deletions cut 0 bases from V and 1 base from J, with 12 bases between. In DNA, the CDR3 is TGTGCCAGCAGCTTAGCGATCGTGGGATCCCAAGAGACCCAGTACTTC. Its protein product is CASSLAIVGSQETQYF.

V and J are TRBV27 and TRBJ2-1; D may be TRBD1 or TRBD2 (6 bases each). Trimming stripped 4 bases from V and 6 bases from J, with 16 bases between. Germline loops: CDR1 MNHEY, CDR2 SMNVEV (reference sequence). This CDR3 is built from 15 residues. As DNA, the CDR3 is TGTGCCAGCAGTTGGGGGGCAGGGGCTACCAATGAGCAGTTCTTC. Translation gives CASSWGAGATNEQFF.

Worth noting for this clonotype: One end of the junction is discordant with germline, which a read error may explain. The chain carries TRBV6-2 or TRBV6-3 and TRBJ2-3; 9 bases are shared with TRBD1. The CDR3 covers 15 residues. Germline CDR1 is MNHEY and CDR2 is SVGEGT. CDR3 sequence: CASSYSGTGSDAQYF. DNA for the CDR3: TGTGCCAGCAGCTACTCCGGGACAGGGTCAGATGCGCAGTATTTT.

At least ten counts were recorded for this clonotype. The V gene is TRBV11-1, the J gene TRBJ2-2, with TRBD2 identical over 9 bases. The CDR3 extends over 15 amino acids. J lost 2 bases, V lost 6 bases, and 4 bases had no gene match. Germline V gives CDR1 SGHAT, CDR2 FQDESV (reference sequence). CDR3 in DNA: TGTGCCAGCAGTTCTAGCGGGATTAACACCGGGGAGCTGTTTTTT. It is translated as CASSSSGINTGELFF.

The genes are TRBV10-3 and TRBJ2-7, with D uncertain. The germline V gene has CDR1 ENHRY and CDR2 SYGVKD. V dropped 2 bases and J dropped 5 bases, with 19 bases sitting between them. The CDR3 spans 16 residues. The chain's CDR3 is CAISEPVRPLGHEQYF. The CDR3 DNA reads as TGTGCCATCAGTGAGCCGGTCCGCCCCCTAGGGCACGAGCAGTACTTC.

Many counts were recorded for this clonotype. The chain has TRBV19 and TRBJ2-3; D gene unclear. With 0 bases removed from V and 8 bases from J, the gap between germline ends came to 15 bases. Germline values: CDR1 LNHDA, CDR2 SQIVND (reference sequence). The CDR3 length is 15 residues. As DNA, the CDR3 is TGTGCCAGTAGTATAGAAATTTCGGGTTCTGGTACGCAGTATTTT. Its protein is CASSIEISGSGTQYF.

In its sample, this clonotype was seen many times. The chain is built from TRBV7-9 and TRBJ2-3, with 10 nucleotides matching TRBD2. CDR3 length: 21 amino acids. Trimming took 4 bases from V and 7 from J; bases not matched to a gene: 26. The germline gives CDR1 SEHNR, CDR2 FQNEAQ (reference sequence). The CDR3 reads CASSSDLRGRRAGGPINTQYF. For the CDR3, the DNA is TGTGCCAGCAGCTCCGACCTCAGGGGGCGCAGAGCGGGAGGGCCTATAAATACGCAGTATTTT.

This clonotype has at least ten counts. Written as DNA, the CDR3 is TGTGCCAGCTCAGGGCCCGGAGGGACTGAAGCTTTCTTT. This gives the protein CASSGPGGTEAFF. The rearrangement joins TRBV27 to TRBJ1-1; weak D call: TRBD1 (5 bases). Germline V gives CDR1 MNHEY, CDR2 SMNVEV (reference sequence). The CDR3 runs 13 residues. With 8 bases removed from V and 5 bases from J, the gap between germline ends came to 15 bases.

The gene calls are TRBV19 and TRBJ1-3; D is unclear. The germline V gene encodes CDR1 LNHDA and CDR2 SQIVND (reference sequence). The CDR3 is 16 amino acids. V gave up 11 bases and J gave up 2 bases, with 22 bases separating them. CDR3 in amino acids: CAVTPGHQAPGNTIYF. In DNA form, the CDR3 reads TGTGCCGTGACTCCCGGGCATCAGGCCCCTGGAAACACCATATATTTT. Using reference TRBV19 and TRBJ1-3 for the parts outside the CDR3, the full variable domain is DGGITQSPKYLFRKEGQNVTLSCEQNLNHDAMYWYRQDPGQGLRLIYYSQIVNDFQKGDIAEGYSVSREKKESFPLTVTSAQKNPTAFYLCAVTPGHQAPGNTIYFGEGSWLTVV.

This clonotype occurred a few times. As DNA, the CDR3 is TGCGCCAGCAGCTTAGCCCAGGGGGGTTACGAGCAGTACTTC. It specifies CASSLAQGGYEQYF. The chain links TRBV5-1 to TRBJ2-7, with D possibly matching TRBD1 (7 bases). The germline V gene encodes CDR1 SGHRS and CDR2 YFSETQ. Trimming took 2 bases from V and 4 from J, leaving 13 bases between them. CDR3 length: 14 residues.

This clonotype has just a few counts. V and J are TRBV2 and TRBJ2-5; 7 positions agree with TRBD1. Germline values: CDR1 SNHLY, CDR2 FYNNEI. With V trimmed by 4 bases and J by 2 bases, 4 bases remained unmatched. The CDR3 consists of 14 residues. In nucleotides, the CDR3 is TGTGCCAGCAGTGTTCTCAGGGGGCAAGAGACCCAGTACTTC. Protein product: CASSVLRGQETQYF.